Sequencing of this TCR beta chain was carried out in a study of shared clonotypes between healthy human individuals. Study conclusions and caveats: Sampling covered blood only; tissue repertoires likely differ. Several donors showed sharing of 4.5% to 5% of naive CD4 clonotypes.

Worth noting for this clone: Its target is not known.

Splitting the CD4+ cells yielded a CD45RA+ naive subset and a CD45RA-negative memory subset. The assay was immunoSEQ multiplex PCR, and TCRdb's table has in-frame clones only and misses some. This sample yields about 1.5 million clones, of which more than 95% are seen a single time; roughly 1.2% belongs to the top ten. Sequenced sample: naive CD4+ T cells sorted from blood. As for subset: CD45RA+ positively selected. This TCR was sampled from a man between 25 and 39 years old in good health.

CDR3: CASSFPSHLAPYGYTF. CDR3 nucleotides: TGTGCCAGCAGCTTTCCCTCTCATCTAGCGCCGTATGGCTACACCTTC. The chain combines TRBV28 with TRBJ1-2; D remains unclear. Between the trimmed V and J ends, which lost 6 bases and 5 bases, there was a span of 22 bases. The length of the CDR3 is 16 residues. CDR1 and CDR2 from the germline V gene are MDHEN and SYDVKM.